This entry describes one T cell receptor (beta chain). As yet, its antigen is unknown. The data were taken from a study of vaccination effects on CD4 cells after COVID-19. Whole-study findings and limits: Late in the post-vaccination period, infection-induced and vaccine-induced clones underwent marked clonal contraction.

The germline V gene has CDR1 KGHSH and CDR2 LQKENI. J was trimmed by 5 bases and V by 2 bases; bases with no gene match: 14. The CDR3 spans 18 residues. Under the ViraFEST assay, PBMC were stimulated with viral peptide pools so that antigen-specific CD4+ T cells expanded. Sequencing was performed afterwards. Culture lasted about ten days before CD4+ T cell isolation. Infection dated between March and December 2020, before the Alpha, Beta and Delta variants reached the United States. Supplemented with 9.5 to 10 IU/ml IL-2 and about 10 ug/ml peptides, a few million PBMC per well were kept in culture. Sequencing was performed with immunoSEQ multiplex PCR; in TCRdb, only in-frame clones are kept and a portion is missing. The repertoire includes fewer than 30,000 clones, roughly 74% of them detected once, and around 15% sits in the top ten.

The TCR originated in a human donor who had a prior SARS-CoV-2 infection. Sequencing used CD4+ T cells from PBMCs cultured with HCoV-NL63 spike peptides, obtained before COVID-19 vaccination. The gene calls are TRBV18 and TRBJ2-2, with 7 bases fitting TRBD2. CDR3 amino acids: CASSPIVFAGAGTGELFF. The CDR3 nucleotides read TGTGCCAGCTCACCAATTGTGTTTGCGGGAGCAGGAACCGGGGAGCTGTTTTTT.